Reported below is one T cell receptor beta chain. Its target is unknown. This entry belongs to a study of cytomegalovirus exposure and HLA in healthy donors. The CDR3 has 14 amino acids. The V end was cut by 2 bases, the J end by 2 bases, with 10 bases between. CDR1 and CDR2 (germline): SGHRS, YFSETQ. Points from the study as a whole: Researchers catalogued some 160 TCR beta chains as cytomegalovirus-associated. Being productive about 90% or about 30% of the time was typical of most TCR beta V segments in an earlier analysis.

PCR employed 60 Vbeta and 13 Jbeta primers. Clones were read by immunoSEQ multiplex PCR, and TCRdb kept only the in-frame ones, dropping some. The sample has about 170,000 clones; about 80% are singletons. Sequencing was carried out using PBMCs. The receptor's source is a woman in her forties or fifties in good health and CMV-seropositive. This sequence joins TRBV5-1 and TRBJ1-1; no clear D. The CDR3 is CASSLRTANTEAFF. The DNA of the CDR3 is TGCGCCAGCAGCTTAAGGACTGCAAACACTGAAGCTTTCTTT.